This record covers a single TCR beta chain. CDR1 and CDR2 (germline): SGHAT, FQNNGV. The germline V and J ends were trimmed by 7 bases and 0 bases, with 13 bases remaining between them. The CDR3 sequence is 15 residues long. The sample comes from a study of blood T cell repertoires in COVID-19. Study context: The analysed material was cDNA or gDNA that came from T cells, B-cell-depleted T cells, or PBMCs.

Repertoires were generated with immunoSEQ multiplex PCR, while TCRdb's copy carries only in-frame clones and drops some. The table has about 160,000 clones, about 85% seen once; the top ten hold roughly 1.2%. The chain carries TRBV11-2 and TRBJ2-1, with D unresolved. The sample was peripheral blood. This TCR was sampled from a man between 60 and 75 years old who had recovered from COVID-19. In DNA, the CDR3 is TGTGCCAGCAAGAGCGTTGCAGACTCCTACAATGAGCAGTTCTTC. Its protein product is CASKSVADSYNEQFF.